This TCR beta chain was profiled in a study of blood T cell repertoires in COVID-19. Study context: The samples span acute and convalescent COVID-19 from the United States, Italy and Spain.

Germline CDR1 SEHNR, CDR2 FQNEAQ (reference sequence). After removal of 10 bases from V and 5 bases from J, the junction contained 7 bases not matched to a gene. The CDR3 sequence is 12 residues long. The protocol was immunoSEQ multiplex PCR, while the TCRdb copy is restricted to in-frame clones and leaves out a portion. The sample includes roughly 140,000 clones, about 91% of them seen just once. V usage is TRBV7-9 and J usage is TRBJ1-1, with 7 bases aligning to TRBD1. This receptor was identified in a human donor in a cohort sampled during active COVID-19. The specimen was peripheral blood. CDR3 nucleotide sequence: TGTGCCACCTCAGGGGGAGAGACTGAAGCTTTCTTT. Protein: CATSGGETEAFF.